The 3 T cell receptor beta chains reported below all come from one sample, sequenced in a study of CD8+CD57+ T cells in acquired aplastic anemia. The template for TCR beta VDJ and CDR3 sequence profiling was genomic DNA. MiXCR was run by TCRdb on the reads, yielding one entry per CDR3 protein. The table lists 250,000 to 350,000 distinct CDR3 sequences, approximately 56% of them singletons. The sequencing input was sorted CD4+, CD8+, or CD8+CD57+ T cells (not recorded which) from PBMCs. The receptors shown here come from a human donor with severe aplastic anemia or a healthy control (not recorded which).

The V and J genes are TRBV2 and TRBJ1-1; D is unresolved. Germline V gene sequence: CDR1 SNHLY, CDR2 FYNNEI. This CDR3 contains 13 residues. V shed 2 bases and J shed 5 bases, with 9 bases lying between them. The CDR3 spells CASSERGWTEAFF. The CDR3 coding sequence is TGTGCCAGCAGTGAACGGGGATGGACTGAAGCTTTCTTT.

This clonotype was counted at least ten times. V gene TRBV12-3 or TRBV12-4 combines with J gene TRBJ1-1; D may be TRBD1 (6 bases). The CDR3 consists of 14 residues. V was shortened by 6 bases and J by 6 bases, with 17 bases between the two germline ends. Here the CDR3 DNA reads TGTGCCAGCAGCCCTGGGGTCCGGACAGCTGAAGCTTTCTTT. It codes for CASSPGVRTAEAFF.

Only one count was recorded for this clonotype. The chain couples TRBV2 to TRBJ2-1; the match to TRBD1 covers 7 bases. Per the germline V gene, CDR1 is SNHLY and CDR2 is FYNNEI. V dropped 9 bases and J dropped 6; count of bases not matched to a gene: 5. The CDR3 totals 12 residues. This CDR3 is CASSRQGNEQFF. The CDR3 nucleotides read TGTGCCAGTAGTAGACAGGGCAATGAGCAGTTCTTC. Variable domain in full (rest from reference TRBV2 and TRBJ2-1): EPEVTQTPSHQVTQMGQEVILRCVPISNHLYFYWYRQILGQKVEFLVSFYNNEISEKSEIFDDQFSVERPDGSNFTLKIRSTKLEDSAMYFCASSRQGNEQFFGPGTRLTVL.